The table lists the clone carrying this TCR beta chain with a few counts. Its target is not known. The CDR3 covers 12 residues. V was shortened by 4 bases and J by 0 bases, with 4 bases between the two germline ends. Germline V lookup: CDR1 DFQATT, CDR2 SNEGSKA (reference sequence). The sample belongs to a study of T cells in Graves' hyperthyroidism and ophthalmopathy. Findings of the study overall: In simple terms, a model built on 13 V-J features told ophthalmopathy apart from stable hyperthyroidism.

Amplification yielded TCR beta CDR3 regions, with RNA transcripts as the source. First-round RT-PCR with HTBI primers amplified the TCR CDR3 region. From the multiplex PCR reads, TCRdb called clonotypes with MiXCR, one entry per CDR3 protein. The sample includes 350,000 to 400,000 distinct CDR3 sequences, 15% to 20% of them seen just once. Sequences were obtained from blood. The receptor's source is a man between 18 and 29 years old with Graves' ophthalmopathy. The rearrangement links TRBV20-1 to TRBJ1-5, with no clear D. CDR3 coding DNA: TGCAGTGCTACCGATAGCAATCAGCCCCAGCATTTT. It yields the protein CSATDSNQPQHF.